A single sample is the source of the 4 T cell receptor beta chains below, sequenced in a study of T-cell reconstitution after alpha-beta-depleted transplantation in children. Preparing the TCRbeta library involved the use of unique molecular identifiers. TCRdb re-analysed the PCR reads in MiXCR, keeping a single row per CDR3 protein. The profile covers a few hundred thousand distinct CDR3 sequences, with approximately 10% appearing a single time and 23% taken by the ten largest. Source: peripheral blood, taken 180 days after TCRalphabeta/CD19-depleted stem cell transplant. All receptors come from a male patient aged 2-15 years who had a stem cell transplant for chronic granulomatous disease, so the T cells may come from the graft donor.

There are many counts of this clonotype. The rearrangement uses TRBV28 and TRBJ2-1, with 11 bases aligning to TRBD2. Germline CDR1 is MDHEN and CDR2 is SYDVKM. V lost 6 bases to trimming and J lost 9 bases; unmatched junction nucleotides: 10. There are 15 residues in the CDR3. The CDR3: CASSRIAGGLTEQFF. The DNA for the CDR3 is TGTGCCAGCAGCCGAATAGCGGGAGGGCTCACTGAGCAGTTCTTC.

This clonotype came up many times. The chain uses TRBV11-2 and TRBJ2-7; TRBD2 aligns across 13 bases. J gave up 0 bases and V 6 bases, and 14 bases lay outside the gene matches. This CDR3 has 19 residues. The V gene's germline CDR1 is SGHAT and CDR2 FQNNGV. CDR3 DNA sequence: TGTGCCAGCAGTTCTCGAGGGACTAGCGGGGTGGGGACCTCCTACGAGCAGTACTTC. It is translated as CASSSRGTSGVGTSYEQYF.

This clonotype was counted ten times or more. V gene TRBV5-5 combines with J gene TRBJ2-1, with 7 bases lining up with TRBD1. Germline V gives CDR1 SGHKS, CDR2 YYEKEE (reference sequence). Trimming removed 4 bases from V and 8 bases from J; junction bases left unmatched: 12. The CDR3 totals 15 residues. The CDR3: CASSVPTGARDEQFF. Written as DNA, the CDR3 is TGTGCCAGCAGCGTACCCACAGGGGCCAGGGATGAGCAGTTCTTC.

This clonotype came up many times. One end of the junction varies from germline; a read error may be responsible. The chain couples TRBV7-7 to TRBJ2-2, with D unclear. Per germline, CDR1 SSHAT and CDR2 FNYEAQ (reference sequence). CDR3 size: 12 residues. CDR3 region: CASSPSLGELFF. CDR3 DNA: TGTGCTAGCAGCCCGAGTCTTGGGGAGCTGTTTTTT.